This entry lists 24 T cell receptor beta chains sequenced from one sample in a study of PD-1 blockade in classical Hodgkin lymphoma. Autologous stem cell transplantation was followed by relapse in every patient, and brentuximab vedotin exposure varied. TCRdb keeps only in-frame clones here, not all; method: immunoSEQ multiplex PCR. The data show around 26,000 clones, 69% seen once. The material sequenced was peripheral blood mononuclear cells (PBMCs), taken at baseline. The receptor source for this set is a human donor with classical Hodgkin lymphoma.

The V and J genes are TRBV5-4 and TRBJ2-4; D gene ambiguous. This CDR3 has 13 amino acids. Per germline, CDR1 SGHNT and CDR2 YYREEE (reference sequence). Between the trimmed V and J ends, which lost 9 bases and 7 bases, there was a span of 17 bases. CDR3 DNA sequence: TGTGCCACATCTGGACCGAGGAAGAACATTCAGTACTTC. Residues: CATSGPRKNIQYF.

This chain uses TRBV2 with TRBJ1-2; no definite D call. This CDR3 is built from 14 residues. The V gene lost 6 bases and the J gene lost 4 bases, with 15 bases spanning the gap. Germline assignment: CDR1 SNHLY and CDR2 FYNNEI. CDR3 nucleotide sequence: TGTGCCAGCAGCAGGTTAGGGTCGGTCTATGGCTACACCTTC. Its protein is CASSRLGSVYGYTF. The complete variable domain, with remaining parts taken from reference TRBV2 and TRBJ1-2, reads EPEVTQTPSHQVTQMGQEVILRCVPISNHLYFYWYRQILGQKVEFLVSFYNNEISEKSEIFDDQFSVERPDGSNFTLKIRSTKLEDSAMYFCASSRLGSVYGYTFGSGTRLTVV.

The DNA of the CDR3 is TGCAGTGCCCTATCGTCCGGGGAGCTGTTTTTT. Encoded protein: CSALSSGELFF. J is TRBJ2-2 and V is TRBV20-1, with unresolved D. Trimming left V 6 bases short and J 6 bases short, with 8 bases between. The CDR3 has 11 residues. CDR1 is DFQATT and CDR2 is SNEGSKA in the germline V gene (reference sequence).

This sequence joins TRBV4-1 and TRBJ2-5, with D unclear. In germline, CDR1 is MGHRA, CDR2 YSYEKL. CDR3 size: 16 residues. The germline V and J ends were trimmed by 2 bases and 0 bases, with 13 bases remaining between them. The CDR3 bases are TGCGCCAGCAGCCAAAACTTACGTCAAAACCAAGAGACCCAGTACTTC. As protein: CASSQNLRQNQETQYF.

By sample fraction, this clone is medium-sized. The J gene is TRBJ1-5, the V gene TRBV5-6; D possibly corresponds to TRBD1 (6 bases). Germline V gene lookup returns CDR1 SGHDT and CDR2 YYEEEE. The ends were cut back, 2 bases at V and 6 bases at J, with 12 bases in the middle. CDR3 length: 14 amino acids. CDR3 nucleotide sequence: TGTGCCAGCAGCTTAGGCAGGGGCGGTCAGCCCCAGCATTTT. Translated: CASSLGRGGQPQHF.

The J gene is TRBJ1-2, the V gene TRBV6-5, with D tentatively TRBD1 (5 bases). The CDR3 consists of 14 residues. Per germline, CDR1 MNHEY and CDR2 SVGAGI. V lost 5 bases, J lost 4 bases, and 14 bases lay in between. For the CDR3, the DNA is TGTGCCAGCAGTACTCTGGACACCGCCTATGGCTACACCTTC. It specifies CASSTLDTAYGYTF.

This clone turned up a few times. The chain joins TRBV10-1 to TRBJ2-3; 7 nucleotides match TRBD2. Per germline, CDR1 WNHNN and CDR2 SYGVQD (reference sequence). V lost 8 bases to trimming and J lost 2 bases; unmatched junction nucleotides: 7. The CDR3 contains 14 residues. CDR3 region: CASGDREDTDTQYF. In nucleotides, the CDR3 is TGCGCCAGCGGGGACCGGGAGGACACAGATACGCAGTATTTT.

This rearrangement joins TRBV6-6 to TRBJ1-5, with TRBD1 matching 8 bases. With V trimmed by 2 bases and J by 16 bases, 7 bases remained unmatched. CDR1 and CDR2 (germline): MNHNY, SVGAGI (reference sequence). The CDR3 spans 12 residues. The CDR3 DNA follows: TGTGCCAGCAGTTACGGTGAAGGACAGGGACATTTT. It is translated as CASSYGEGQGHF.

This chain joins TRBV5-1 and TRBJ1-2; 8 nucleotides align to TRBD1. The CDR3 sequence is 14 residues long. The J segment lost 5 bases and the V segment lost 5 bases, leaving 8 bases of the junction unmatched. Germline V gene data show CDR1 as SGHRS and CDR2 as YFSETQ. The CDR3 coding sequence is TGCGCCAGCAGACCCGGACAGGGACTGTATGGCTACACCTTC. This codes for CASRPGQGLYGYTF.

CDR3 bases: TGCGCCAGCAGCCAAGGGCCTGCGGCCAACGTCCTGACTTTC. It encodes CASSQGPAANVLTF. This chain connects TRBV4-1 to TRBJ2-6; D gene uncertain. CDR1 and CDR2 from the germline V gene are MGHRA and YSYEKL. This CDR3 comprises 14 residues. V was clipped by 1 base and J by 6 bases, with 7 bases between them.

This clone has more than one count but fewer than ten. The chain is built from TRBV4-1 and TRBJ1-1; D perhaps matches TRBD1 (5 bases). The CDR3 has 15 residues. V was cut by 0 bases and J by 1 base, with 9 bases left in between. Germline V gene sequence: CDR1 MGHRA, CDR2 YSYEKL. CDR3 bases: TGCGCCAGCAGCCAAGAGACAGAGAGGAACACTGAAGCTTTCTTT. It is translated as CASSQETERNTEAFF.

This clone has just a few counts. CDR3 bases: TGTGCCAGCAGCTCACAGGGATCGGGATACCATTACACAGATACGCAGTATTTT. It translates to CASSSQGSGYHYTDTQYF. The chain has TRBV7-9 and TRBJ2-3; D might be TRBD1 (6 bases). Deletions cut 4 bases from V and 2 bases from J, with 22 bases between. The CDR3 covers 18 residues. Germline CDR1 and CDR2: SEHNR and FQNEAQ (reference sequence).

The V call is TRBV5-4, the J call TRBJ2-5; D is perhaps TRBD1 or TRBD2 (5 bases each). Germline V gives CDR1 SGHNT, CDR2 YYREEE (reference sequence). The ends were cut back, 2 bases at V and 5 bases at J, with 25 bases in the middle. CDR3 length: 18 residues. CDR3 residues: CASSLGVYRIGTGETQYF. CDR3 DNA sequence: TGTGCCAGCAGCTTAGGGGTCTACAGGATTGGGACGGGGGAGACCCAGTACTTC. The complete variable domain, with remaining parts taken from reference TRBV5-4 and TRBJ2-5, reads ETGVTQSPTHLIKTRGQQVTLRCSSQSGHNTVSWYQQALGQGPQFIFQYYREEENGRGNFPPRFSGLQFPNYSSELNVNALELDDSALYLCASSLGVYRIGTGETQYFGPGTRLLVL.

The chain carries TRBV6-6 and TRBJ1-2; 7 bases are a match to TRBD1. The CDR3 consists of 14 residues. The V gene end was trimmed by 4 bases and the J gene end by 4 bases; junction bases not matched to a gene: 6. CDR1 MNHNY and CDR2 SVGAGI come from the germline V gene (reference sequence). CDR3 protein: CASSSPGQSYGYTF. The CDR3 DNA is TGTGCCAGCAGTTCCCCGGGACAGTCCTATGGCTACACCTTC.

This chain joins TRBV9 and TRBJ2-2; the D gene is possibly TRBD1 (5 bases). CDR1 SGDLS and CDR2 YYNGEE come from the germline V gene. The CDR3 is made up of 14 amino acids. V was shortened by 5 bases and J by 1 base, with 9 bases between the two germline ends. In nucleotides, the CDR3 is TGTGCCAGCAGACCAGGGCAGAACACCGGGGAGCTGTTTTTT. It translates to CASRPGQNTGELFF.

The chain joins TRBV10-3 to TRBJ2-7; D not certain. This CDR3 contains 12 residues. V was shortened by 3 bases and J by 6 bases, with 9 bases between the two germline ends. Germline V CDR1 and CDR2: ENHRY, SYGVKD. The CDR3: CAISDSAGEQYF. The CDR3 DNA follows: TGTGCCATCAGTGACAGCGCTGGCGAGCAGTACTTC.

CDR3 DNA sequence: TGTGCCAGCAGCCACGGGACAGCAAATAGCAATCAGCCCCAGCATTTT. It is translated as CASSHGTANSNQPQHF. J is TRBJ1-5 and V is TRBV4-2, with 7 positions matching TRBD1. V lost 3 bases to trimming and J lost 0 bases; unmatched junction nucleotides: 5. Germline CDR1 is LGHNA and CDR2 is YNFKEQ. The CDR3 contains 16 residues.

The chain employs TRBV21-1 and TRBJ2-1; the D call of TRBD2 is as the table states it, not checked on the DNA. TRBV21-1 is described as a pseudogene. The CDR3 has 19 amino acids. The CDR3 nucleotides are TGTGCCAGCAGCAAAGCGTTTTGGCGGGGGCCGCGTCCTTACAATGAGCAGTTCTTC. This encodes CASSKAFWRGPRPYNEQFF.

The chain carries TRBV4-3 and TRBJ2-1; perhaps TRBD2 as D (6 bases). The length of the CDR3 is 16 residues. V was clipped by 1 base and J by 4 bases, with 14 bases between them. Per germline, CDR1 LGHNA and CDR2 YSLEER. The CDR3 sequence: CASSQVHGDSYNEQFF. In DNA, the CDR3 is TGCGCCAGCAGCCAAGTTCACGGGGACTCGTACAATGAGCAGTTCTTC.

The genes are TRBV21-1 and TRBJ2-3; the table's D call, TRBD2, has no DNA check behind it. TRBV21-1 is a documented pseudogene. The CDR3 covers 15 residues. The CDR3 here is CASSTWEGCTDTQYF. Written as DNA, the CDR3 is TGTGCCAGCAGCACCTGGGAGGGATGCACAGATACGCAGTATTTT.

The chain carries TRBV28 and TRBJ1-5; 11 nucleotides agree with TRBD1. Germline loops: CDR1 MDHEN, CDR2 SYDVKM. The CDR3 has 17 amino acids. J lost 0 bases, V lost 6 bases, and 7 bases had no gene match. CDR3 DNA sequence: TGTGCCAGCAGGGACAGGGGGCTTCCCTTTAGCAATCAGCCCCAGCATTTT. Encoded protein: CASRDRGLPFSNQPQHF.

The rearrangement joins TRBV7-8 to TRBJ1-5, with D tentatively TRBD1 (6 bases). The CDR3 consists of 14 residues. Germline assignment: CDR1 SGHVS and CDR2 FQNEAQ. V shed 1 base and J shed 7 bases, with 11 bases lying between them. The CDR3 region is CASSLEGGIQPQHF. In nucleotides, the CDR3 is TGTGCCAGCAGCTTAGAGGGGGGGATCCAGCCCCAGCATTTT.

The J gene is TRBJ1-2, the V gene TRBV6-4; D unclear. Germline loops: CDR1 MRHNA, CDR2 SNTAGT. Trimming took off 10 bases at V and 8 bases at J, with 20 bases between the two ends. The CDR3 length is 13 residues. The CDR3 protein is CAILPSVPRGYTF. The CDR3 region has the DNA TGTGCCATCCTCCCCTCCGTCCCGCGGGGCTACACCTTC.

This clone was recorded a few times. This rearrangement joins TRBV13 to TRBJ2-5, with D possibly being TRBD1 (5 bases). Germline CDR1 is PRHDT and CDR2 is FYEKMQ (reference sequence). This CDR3 contains 14 residues. Trimming left V 0 bases short and J 4 bases short, with 9 bases between. The CDR3 DNA sequence: TGTGCCAGCAGCTTAGGGGGGCTCCCAGAGACCCAGTACTTC. This translates into CASSLGGLPETQYF.